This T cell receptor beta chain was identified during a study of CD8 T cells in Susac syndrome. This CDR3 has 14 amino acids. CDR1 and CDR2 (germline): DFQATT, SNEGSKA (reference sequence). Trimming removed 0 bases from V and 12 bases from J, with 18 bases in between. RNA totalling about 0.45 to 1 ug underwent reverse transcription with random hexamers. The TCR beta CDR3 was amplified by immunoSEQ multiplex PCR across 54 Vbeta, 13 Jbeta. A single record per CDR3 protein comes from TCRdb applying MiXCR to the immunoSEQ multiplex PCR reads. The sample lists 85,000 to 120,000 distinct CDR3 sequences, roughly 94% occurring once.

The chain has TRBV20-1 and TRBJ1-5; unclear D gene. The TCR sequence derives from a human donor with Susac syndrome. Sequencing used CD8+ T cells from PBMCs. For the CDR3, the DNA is TGCAGTGCTAGAGATAGGCAGGACTTTAGAATCCAGCATTTT. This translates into CSARDRQDFRIQHF.